These 6 T cell receptor beta chains came from one sample sequenced in a study of cytomegalovirus exposure and HLA in healthy donors. The PCR made use of 60 Vbeta and 13 Jbeta primers. The data were produced by immunoSEQ multiplex PCR, yet TCRdb's version contains in-frame clones alone and is incomplete. The sample lists more than 80,000 clones; roughly four fifths were seen once. The specimen sequenced was PBMCs. Receptors originate from a human donor in good health.

The chain employs TRBV7-9 and TRBJ1-1; 8 bases match TRBD1. Trimming took 2 bases from V and 7 from J; bases not matched to a gene: 12. The CDR3 covers 16 residues. Germline V gene sequence: CDR1 SEHNR, CDR2 FQNEAQ (reference sequence). CDR3 DNA: TGTGCCAGCAGCTTACCTACAGGGGGGGGGTTAAGTGAAGCTTTCTTT. It specifies CASSLPTGGGLSEAFF. Filled out from reference TRBV7-9 and TRBJ1-1, the complete variable domain reads DTGVSQNPRHKITKRGQNVTFRCDPISEHNRLYWYRQTLGQGPEFLTYFQNEAQLEKSRLLSDRFSAERPKGSFSTLEIQRTEQGDSAMYLCASSLPTGGGLSEAFFGQGTRLTVV.

The genes are TRBV10-3 and TRBJ1-1; TRBD1 is a possible D gene (6 bases). The V gene's germline CDR1 is ENHRY and CDR2 SYGVKD. The CDR3 totals 13 residues. With 6 bases removed from V and 4 bases from J, the gap between germline ends came to 12 bases. The CDR3 nucleotides are TGTGCCATCAGAAACAGGGAGGGCACTGAAGCTTTCTTT. Translated: CAIRNREGTEAFF.

V gene TRBV7-2 combines with J gene TRBJ1-1; 9 nucleotides agree with TRBD1. Germline V gives CDR1 SGHTA, CDR2 FQGNSA. Trimming took 0 bases from V and 3 from J; bases not matched to a gene: 5. The length of the CDR3 is 16 residues. This CDR3 reads CASSLAGTGKDTEAFF. CDR3 in DNA: TGTGCCAGCAGCTTAGCTGGGACAGGGAAGGACACTGAAGCTTTCTTT.

This sequence joins TRBV2 and TRBJ2-5; possibly TRBD2 for D (6 bases). The germline CDR1 and CDR2 sequences are SNHLY and FYNNEI. Trimming stripped 2 bases from V and 5 bases from J, with 12 bases between. This CDR3 has 14 amino acids. For the CDR3, the DNA is TGTGCCAGCAGTGAATGGGGGGTTGGGGAGACCCAGTACTTC. Translated, it gives CASSEWGVGETQYF.

This chain connects TRBV6-5 to TRBJ1-3; TRBD1 might be the D (6 bases). CDR1 is MNHEY and CDR2 is SVGAGI in the germline V gene. This CDR3 region has 15 residues. V was clipped by 6 bases and J by 0 bases, with 12 bases between them. CDR3 loop: CASSRGQPSGNTIYF. In DNA, the CDR3 is TGTGCCAGCAGCCGAGGACAGCCCTCTGGAAACACCATATATTTT.

In DNA form, the CDR3 reads TGCGCCAGCAGTATCTCTCTCCCAGGGACAGATACGCAGTATTTT. Its translation: CASSISLPGTDTQYF. This chain joins TRBV5-1 and TRBJ2-3, with D possibly TRBD1 on 5 matching bases. Trimming took 5 bases from V and 3 from J, leaving 16 bases between them. CDR1 and CDR2 (germline): SGHRS, YFSETQ. There are 15 residues in the CDR3.